Listed below are T cell receptor beta chains from one sample, sequenced in a study of cytomegalovirus exposure and HLA in healthy donors. Assay: immunoSEQ multiplex PCR; the TCRdb copy retains only in-frame clones and omits some. The data show about 180,000 clones, with over 75% seen just once and 1% held by the top ten. The sample was PBMCs. The receptors originated from a woman in her forties or fifties in good health and CMV-seropositive. Both conserved end residues are trimmed from each CDR3. Part of the rows lack a size; the others show once, few, many or a class for expanded clones.

J,length,V,size,CDR3
TRBJ1-2,11,TRBV7-3,few,ASTPRSNYGYT
TRBJ1-3,13,TRBV5-1,-,ASSLAGGTGNTIY
TRBJ2-3,12,TRBV5-1,-,ASSVGQGPDTQY
-,10,TRBV21-1,-,ASSNRIAEQY
TRBJ2-5,12,TRBV7-6,-,ASSGQGALETQY
TRBJ2-3,12,TRBV9,few,ASSVSGSTDTQY
TRBJ1-5,12,TRBV6-1,-,ATREGELNQPQH
TRBJ1-3,13,TRBV4-3,-,ASSQASRSRDTIY
TRBJ1-2,15,TRBV19,-,ASNRGQGTGGNYGYT
TRBJ1-2,13,TRBV4-2,-,ASSQGRQGAVGYT
TRBJ1-2,11,TRBV11-2,few,ASSLEPGGGYT
TRBJ1-2,15,TRBV18,-,ASSPMPVAGPLYGYT
TRBJ2-5,13,TRBV29-1,-,SVDWRLQYQETQY
TRBJ2-6,14,TRBV27,-,ASSTGGVSGANVLT
TRBJ1-1,12,TRBV7-9,-,ASSSQSGGTEAF
TRBJ2-7,13,TRBV5-4,-,ASSPTRGHSYEQY
TRBJ1-6,13,TRBV12-5,-,ASGLPSGRNSPLH
TRBJ2-1,12,TRBV9,-,ASSSGQGVNEQF